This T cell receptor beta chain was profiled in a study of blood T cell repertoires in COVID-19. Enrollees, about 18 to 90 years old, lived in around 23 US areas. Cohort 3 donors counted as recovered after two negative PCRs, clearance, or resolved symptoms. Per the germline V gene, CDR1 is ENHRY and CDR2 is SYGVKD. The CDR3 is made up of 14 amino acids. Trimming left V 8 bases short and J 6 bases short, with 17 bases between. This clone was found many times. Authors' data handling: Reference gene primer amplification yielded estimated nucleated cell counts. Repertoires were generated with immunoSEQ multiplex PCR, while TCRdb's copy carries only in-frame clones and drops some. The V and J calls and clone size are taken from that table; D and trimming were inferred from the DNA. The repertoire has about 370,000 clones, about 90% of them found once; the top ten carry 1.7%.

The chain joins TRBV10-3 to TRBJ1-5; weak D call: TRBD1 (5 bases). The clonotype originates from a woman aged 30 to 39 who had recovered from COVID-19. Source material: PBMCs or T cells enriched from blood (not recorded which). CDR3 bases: TGTGCCATCGCTGGGCGGCAGGGAGGTCAGCCCCAGCATTTT. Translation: CAIAGRQGGQPQHF.